This T cell receptor beta chain was obtained from a study of radiotherapy plus CTLA-4 blockade in lung cancer. Measured with immunoSEQ multiplex PCR; TCRdb has only the in-frame clones, and not every one. Among around 110,000 clones listed, 81% were seen once. Turning to this clone: The sample carries other DNA sequences with the same CDR3.

J gave up 8 bases and V 6 bases, and 22 bases lay outside the gene matches. This CDR3 spans 19 amino acids. Looked up from germline, CDR1 is SNHLY and CDR2 is FYNNEI. Those patients who had chemo-refractory metastatic non-small-cell lung cancer were given focal radiation along with CTLA-4 blockade through ipilimumab. Source: peripheral blood, taken from a patient treated with radiotherapy plus ipilimumab. The sequence came from a human donor with non-small cell lung cancer that progressed on radiotherapy plus ipilimumab. Some clones in this sample may be carry-over from other donors' samples. This chain connects TRBV2 to TRBJ1-6, with 7 bases fitting TRBD1. Here the CDR3 DNA reads TGTGCCAGCAGCCCGGTTAGTACAGGTTCCCCGGGGACAGATTCACCCCTCCACTTT. It encodes CASSPVSTGSPGTDSPLHF.